This record concerns one T cell receptor (beta chain) sequence. Antigen: not known. V was shortened by 0 bases and J by 8 bases, with 8 bases between the two germline ends. The CDR3 has 13 residues. CDR1 is LNHNV and CDR2 is YYDKDF in the germline V gene (reference sequence). This record comes from a study of cytomegalovirus exposure and HLA in healthy donors. Study-wide background: The study's early data release held approximately 91 million unique TCRs from HLA-typed donors.

Use of 60 Vbeta and 13 Jbeta primers characterized the PCR. Using immunoSEQ multiplex PCR, the repertoire was profiled, and TCRdb retains in-frame clones only, with some absent. The sample carries 150,000 to 200,000 clones, approximately 85% recorded once. These donors, healthy bone marrow donors, were studied. Overall study findings and caveats: Cytomegalovirus-associated status was assigned to some 180 TCR beta chains.

The chain links TRBV15 to TRBJ1-3, with TRBD1 as a possible D gene (5 bases). The clonotype comes from a man aged 18 to 29 in good health and CMV-seropositive. What was sequenced was PBMCs. CDR3 residues: CATSRDRADTIYF. CDR3 bases: TGTGCCACCAGCAGAGACAGGGCAGACACCATATATTTT.